This T cell receptor beta chain was found in a study of T cells after yellow fever vaccination. This clonotype was detected only a few times. Its antigen is not identified. Per the germline V gene, CDR1 is LNHNV and CDR2 is YYDKDF (reference sequence). Trimming stripped 4 bases from V and 3 bases from J, with 7 bases between. This CDR3 region has 13 residues. Study observations and caveats: Detected again after the booster were most primary-vaccination clones, at 95% to 98% CD4 and approximately 90% CD8. Although the secondary response was weaker, it peaked faster, at day 5 versus 15.

A process of 5'RACE template switching, which added a universal primer site and UMIs, was used to make TCR cDNA. A single record per CDR3 protein comes from TCRdb applying MiXCR to the 5' RACE reads. The repertoire consists of about 340,000 distinct CDR3 sequences, with 8.7% occurring once and the leading ten covering roughly 17%. V is TRBV15 and J is TRBJ2-1, with D unclear. Sequenced material: PBMCs, taken on the day of the first yellow fever vaccination. This receptor was identified in a man between 18 and 29 years old who received the YFV17D yellow fever vaccine. The CDR3 region is CATSIVGYNEQFF. The CDR3 DNA reads as TGTGCCACCAGCATTGTCGGCTACAATGAGCAGTTCTTC.